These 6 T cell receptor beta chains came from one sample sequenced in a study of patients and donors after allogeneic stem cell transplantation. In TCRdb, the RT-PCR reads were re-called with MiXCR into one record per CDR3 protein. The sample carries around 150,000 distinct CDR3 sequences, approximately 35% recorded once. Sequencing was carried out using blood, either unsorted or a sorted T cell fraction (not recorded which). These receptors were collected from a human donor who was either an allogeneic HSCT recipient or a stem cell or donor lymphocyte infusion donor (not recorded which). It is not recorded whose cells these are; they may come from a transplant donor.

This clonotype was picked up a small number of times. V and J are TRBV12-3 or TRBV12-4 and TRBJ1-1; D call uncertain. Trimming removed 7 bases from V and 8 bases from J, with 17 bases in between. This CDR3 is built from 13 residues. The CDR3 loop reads CASTLEVGYEAFF. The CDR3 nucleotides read TGTGCCAGCACCCTTGAGGTAGGGTACGAAGCTTTCTTT.

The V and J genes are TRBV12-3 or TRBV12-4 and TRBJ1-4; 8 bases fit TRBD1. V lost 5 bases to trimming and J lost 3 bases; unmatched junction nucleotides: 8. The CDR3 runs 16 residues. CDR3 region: CASSAHRGLANEKLFF. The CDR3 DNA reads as TGTGCCAGCAGTGCTCACAGGGGGTTGGCTAATGAAAAACTGTTTTTT.

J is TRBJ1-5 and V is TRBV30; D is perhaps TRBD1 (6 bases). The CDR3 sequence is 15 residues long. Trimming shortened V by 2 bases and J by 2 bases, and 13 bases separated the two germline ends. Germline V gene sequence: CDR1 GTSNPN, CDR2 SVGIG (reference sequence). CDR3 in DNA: TGTGCCTGGAGTTTGTGGGGGGCTGGCAATCAGCCCCAGCATTTT. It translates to CAWSLWGAGNQPQHF.

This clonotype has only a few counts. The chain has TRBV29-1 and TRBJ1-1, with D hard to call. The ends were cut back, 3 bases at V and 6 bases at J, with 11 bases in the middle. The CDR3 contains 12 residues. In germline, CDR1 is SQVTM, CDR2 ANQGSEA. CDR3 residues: CSVDRGTPEAFF. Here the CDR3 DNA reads TGCAGCGTTGATCGGGGTACCCCTGAAGCTTTCTTT.

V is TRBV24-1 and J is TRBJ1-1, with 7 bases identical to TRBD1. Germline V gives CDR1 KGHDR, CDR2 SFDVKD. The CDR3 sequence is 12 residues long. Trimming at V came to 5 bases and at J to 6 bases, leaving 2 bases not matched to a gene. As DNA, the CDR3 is TGTGCCACCAGTGGACAGGGCGCTGAAGCTTTCTTT. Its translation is CATSGQGAEAFF.

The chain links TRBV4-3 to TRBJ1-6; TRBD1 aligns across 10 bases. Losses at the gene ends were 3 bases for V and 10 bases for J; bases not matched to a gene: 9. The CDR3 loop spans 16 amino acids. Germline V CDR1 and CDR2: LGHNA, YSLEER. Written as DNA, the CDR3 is TGCGCCAGCAGCCAGGAGGGACAGGGGTCAGGCTCACCCCTCCACTTT. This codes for CASSQEGQGSGSPLHF.